This T cell receptor beta chain emerged from a study of T cell repertoires in cytomegalovirus infection. Each CDR3 protein gets one entry after TCRdb re-called the reads with MiXCR. There are about 350,000 distinct CDR3 sequences in the sample; about 34% occur only once, and roughly 12% lies in the top ten. There are 15 residues in the CDR3. The germline CDR1 and CDR2 sequences are SGHTA and FQGNSA. V lost 1 base, J lost 0 bases, and 2 bases stayed unmatched. In this sample, this clonotype turned up a few times. Its specificity is not known. The chain combines TRBV7-2 with TRBJ2-7, with TRBD2 matching 8 bases. The sample was cultured PBMCs, taken from culture after CMV antigen stimulation. The sequence came from a human donor in good health (CMV status not recorded). Some clones in this sample may be carry-over from other donors' samples. Here the CDR3 reads CASSLGSGNSYEQYF. CDR3 nucleotides: TGTGCCAGCAGCTTAGGTAGCGGGAACTCCTACGAGCAGTACTTC.